This entry lists 15 T cell receptor beta chains sequenced from one sample in a study of sequential checkpoint blockade in melanoma. The sample's treatment: randomized to nivolumab then ipilimumab (arm A) or the reverse (arm B). TCRdb's copy holds only in-frame clones and misses some; the assay was immunoSEQ multiplex PCR. The sample comprises under 25,000 clones, around 83% of which are singletons, and 36% rests with the top ten. Specimen: CD8+ T cells sorted from blood (inferred from file names), collected from a patient given nivolumab and ipilimumab in sequence. The receptors were gathered from a human donor with melanoma.

The chain is built from TRBV27 and TRBJ2-7; no clear D gene. CDR3 length: 15 residues. Trimming pared 3 bases from V and 2 bases from J, leaving 14 bases between. Germline CDR1 is MNHEY and CDR2 is SMNVEV (reference sequence). The CDR3 here is CASSLGRKKPYEQYF. The CDR3 region has the DNA TGTGCCAGCAGTTTGGGCAGGAAGAAGCCCTACGAGCAGTACTTC.

The chain has TRBV29-1 and TRBJ2-7; TRBD1 aligns across 7 bases. Germline V gives CDR1 SQVTM, CDR2 ANQGSEA. The CDR3 is 11 amino acids. The junction had 10 bases not matched to a gene; V was cut back by 7 bases and J by 10 bases. The CDR3, as DNA: TGCAGCGCTGATGAGGGGGCGGGTCAGTACTTC. The encoded protein is CSADEGAGQYF.

Only one count was recorded for this clone. V and J are TRBV28 and TRBJ2-7; D not resolved. Trimming shortened V by 1 base and J by 4 bases, and 5 bases separated the two germline ends. The CDR3 contains 12 residues. CDR1 is MDHEN and CDR2 is SYDVKM in the germline V gene. CDR3 amino acids: CASSLSQYEQYF. The CDR3 DNA is TGTGCCAGCAGTTTATCCCAGTACGAGCAGTACTTC.

The chain combines TRBV19 with TRBJ1-4; D perhaps matches TRBD1 (6 bases). The CDR3 spans 16 residues. CDR1 and CDR2 from the germline V gene are LNHDA and SQIVND (reference sequence). V dropped 7 bases and J dropped 5 bases, with 20 bases sitting between them. CDR3 sequence reads: CASKVLGTGLNEKLFF. The CDR3 DNA sequence: TGTGCCAGTAAGGTTCTAGGCACAGGGTTGAATGAAAAACTGTTTTTT.

This chain connects TRBV28 to TRBJ2-7; no definite D call. This CDR3 is built from 14 residues. Germline assignment: CDR1 MDHEN and CDR2 SYDVKM. The V and J ends lost 3 bases and 0 bases respectively, with 9 bases between them. CDR3 in DNA: TGTGCCAGCAGTTTGGCTGGCGGCTCCTACGAGCAGTACTTC. This codes for CASSLAGGSYEQYF.

The V and J genes are TRBV13 and TRBJ2-4, with 14 positions matching TRBD2. CDR3 length equals 18 residues. CDR1 and CDR2 (germline): PRHDT, FYEKMQ (reference sequence). V shed 5 bases, J shed 0 bases, and the junction held 6 bases outside the gene matches. The CDR3 sequence is CASSDFGLAGGAKNIQYF. DNA for the CDR3: TGTGCCAGCAGCGATTTCGGACTAGCGGGGGGAGCCAAAAACATTCAGTACTTC. Combining the CDR3 with reference TRBV13 and TRBJ2-4 gives the whole variable domain AAGVIQSPRHLIKEKRETATLKCYPIPRHDTVYWYQQGPGQDPQFLISFYEKMQSDKGSIPDRFSAQQFSDYHSELNMSSLELGDSALYFCASSDFGLAGGAKNIQYFGAGTRLSVL.

This rearrangement joins TRBV5-1 to TRBJ1-2; maybe TRBD1 (5 bases). Germline CDR1 SGHRS, CDR2 YFSETQ. This CDR3 is built from 13 residues. V lost 4 bases and J 4 bases, leaving 11 bases between the germline ends. The CDR3 protein is CASSMTEFYGYTF. In DNA, the CDR3 is TGCGCCAGCAGCATGACAGAATTCTATGGCTACACCTTC. The full variable domain, completed using reference TRBV5-1 and TRBJ1-2, is KAGVTQTPRYLIKTRGQQVTLSCSPISGHRSVSWYQQTPGQGLQFLFEYFSETQRNKGNFPGRFSGRQFSNSRSEMNVSTLELGDSALYLCASSMTEFYGYTFGSGTRLTVV.

There are a few counts of this clone. The rearrangement joins TRBV19 to TRBJ2-7, with D possibly TRBD2 on 5 matching bases. V was clipped by 3 bases and J by 3 bases, with 15 bases between them. The germline CDR1 and CDR2 sequences are LNHDA and SQIVND (reference sequence). CDR3 length: 15 amino acids. The CDR3 DNA follows: TGTGCCAGTAGTATCGGGAAGGTCGGGCACTACGAGCAGTACTTC. Translated: CASSIGKVGHYEQYF.

This chain uses TRBV5-4 with TRBJ2-7; TRBD1 aligns across 7 bases. Losses at the gene ends were 2 bases for V and 1 base for J; bases not matched to a gene: 3. The germline V gene has CDR1 SGHNT and CDR2 YYREEE (reference sequence). CDR3 length: 14 residues. The CDR3 region is CASSFGTASYEQYF. CDR3 sequence (DNA): TGTGCCAGCAGCTTCGGGACAGCGTCCTACGAGCAGTACTTC. Complete variable domain (other parts from reference TRBV5-4 and TRBJ2-7): ETGVTQSPTHLIKTRGQQVTLRCSSQSGHNTVSWYQQALGQGPQFIFQYYREEENGRGNFPPRFSGLQFPNYSSELNVNALELDDSALYLCASSFGTASYEQYFGPGTRLTVT.

The chain uses TRBV27 and TRBJ2-4; D gene ambiguous. V gave up 5 bases and J gave up 9 bases, with 23 bases separating them. The CDR3 consists of 16 residues. Germline assignment: CDR1 MNHEY and CDR2 SMNVEV (reference sequence). CDR3 amino acids: CASSVEAPSLLVIQYF. The CDR3 DNA sequence: TGTGCCAGCAGTGTTGAGGCACCCTCCCTCCTTGTCATTCAGTACTTC.

The chain joins TRBV27 to TRBJ2-7; 9 bases match TRBD2. The J segment lost 1 base and the V segment lost 3 bases, leaving 4 bases of the junction unmatched. CDR1 and CDR2 from the germline V gene are MNHEY and SMNVEV (reference sequence). The CDR3 consists of 15 residues. The CDR3 DNA reads TGTGCCAGCAGTTTTAGGGCGGGAGGGTCCTACGAGCAGTACTTC. This encodes CASSFRAGGSYEQYF.

Note on this clone: Other DNA sequences from this sample encode an identical CDR3 as well. The chain recombines TRBV6-1 with TRBJ2-7, with D maybe TRBD1 (5 bases). The V end was cut by 2 bases, the J end by 4 bases, with 9 bases between. Germline values: CDR1 MNHNS, CDR2 SASEGT. The CDR3 loop spans 13 amino acids. CDR3 nucleotides: TGTGCCAGCAGTGAAACAGGAATATACGAGCAGTACTTC. It specifies CASSETGIYEQYF.

Only one count was recorded for this clone. The chain carries TRBV30 and TRBJ2-1; 7 bases line up with TRBD1. Per the germline V gene, CDR1 is GTSNPN and CDR2 is SVGIG (reference sequence). The CDR3 is 13 residues long. The junction had 5 bases not matched to a gene; V was cut back by 0 bases and J by 9 bases. The CDR3: CAWSVSGGVEQFF. CDR3 DNA: TGTGCCTGGAGTGTATCAGGGGGAGTTGAGCAGTTCTTC.

V and J are TRBV5-4 and TRBJ2-5, with D possibly being TRBD2 (6 bases). Germline assignment: CDR1 SGHNT and CDR2 YYREEE (reference sequence). This CDR3 comprises 15 residues. The V and J ends lost 3 bases and 5 bases respectively, with 17 bases between them. CDR3 nucleotides: TGTGCCAGCAGCTCGACCCTCGGTGGAGGGGAGACCCAGTACTTC. Its protein is CASSSTLGGGETQYF.

The chain couples TRBV19 to TRBJ2-3; D is unresolved. Trimming removed 1 base at V and 0 bases at J, with 11 bases between. The CDR3 loop spans 16 amino acids. Germline CDR1 and CDR2: LNHDA and SQIVND (reference sequence). The CDR3 DNA reads TGTGCCAGTAGTATAGTCGTCAGGCCTAGCACAGATACGCAGTATTTT. Protein product: CASSIVVRPSTDTQYF.